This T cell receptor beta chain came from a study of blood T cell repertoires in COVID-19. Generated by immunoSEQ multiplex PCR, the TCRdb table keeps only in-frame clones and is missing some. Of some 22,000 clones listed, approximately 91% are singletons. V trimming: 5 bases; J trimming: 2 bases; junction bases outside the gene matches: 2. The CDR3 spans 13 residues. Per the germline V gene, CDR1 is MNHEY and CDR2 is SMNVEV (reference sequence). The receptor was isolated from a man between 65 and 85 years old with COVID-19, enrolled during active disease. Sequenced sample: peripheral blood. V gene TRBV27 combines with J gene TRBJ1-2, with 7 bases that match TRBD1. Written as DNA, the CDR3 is TGTGCCAGCAGTGCGACAGGGAACTATGGCTACACCTTC. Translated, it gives CASSATGNYGYTF.